The TCR beta chain under discussion was sequenced for a study of T cells in Graves' hyperthyroidism and ophthalmopathy. The CDR3 is 14 residues long. Germline V lookup: CDR1 SEHNR, CDR2 FQNEAQ (reference sequence). The V gene lost 4 bases and the J gene lost 0 bases, with 7 bases spanning the gap. Amplified regions were TCR beta CDR3 sequences from RNA transcripts. An initial round of RT-PCR targeting the TCR CDR3 relied on the HTBI primer set. A single record per CDR3 protein comes from TCRdb applying MiXCR to the multiplex PCR reads. This sample has 300,000 to 450,000 distinct CDR3 sequences, with about 14% found just once. Each diagnosis drew on symptoms, thyroxine, TRAb, thyroid ultrasound and orbital computed tomography findings. From 9 to 10 ml of fresh peripheral blood, PBMCs were isolated. The study, taken as a whole, reports: With a median lead of 6.5 months before onset, the model predicted ophthalmopathy.

This clonotype was observed many times. Its antigen is still unknown. Sequencing was done on a sample of blood. The receptor comes from an older woman with Graves' hyperthyroidism. V and J are TRBV7-9 and TRBJ1-3; D not certain. This CDR3 is CASSSVVSGNTIYF. CDR3 nucleotides: TGTGCCAGCAGCTCGGTAGTCTCTGGAAACACCATATATTTT.